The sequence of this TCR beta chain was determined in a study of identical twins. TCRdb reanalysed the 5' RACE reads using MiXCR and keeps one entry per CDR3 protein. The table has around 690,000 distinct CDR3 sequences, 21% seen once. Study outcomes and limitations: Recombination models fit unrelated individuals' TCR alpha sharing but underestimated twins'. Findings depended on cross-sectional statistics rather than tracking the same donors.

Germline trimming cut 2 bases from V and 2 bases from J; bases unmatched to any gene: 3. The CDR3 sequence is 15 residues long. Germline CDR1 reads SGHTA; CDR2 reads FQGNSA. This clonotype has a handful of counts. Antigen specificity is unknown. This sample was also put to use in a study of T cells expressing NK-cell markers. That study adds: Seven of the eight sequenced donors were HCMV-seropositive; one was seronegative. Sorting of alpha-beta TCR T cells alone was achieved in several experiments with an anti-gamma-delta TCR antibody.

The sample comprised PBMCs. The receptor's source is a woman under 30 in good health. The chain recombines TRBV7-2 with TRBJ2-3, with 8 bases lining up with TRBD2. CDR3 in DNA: TGTGCCAGCAGCTTACGGGGGGGGAACACAGATACGCAGTATTTT. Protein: CASSLRGGNTDTQYF.